This T cell receptor beta chain was captured by sequencing in a study of cytomegalovirus exposure and HLA in healthy donors. TCRdb's table, derived via immunoSEQ multiplex PCR, lists solely in-frame clones and lacks some. The data show 150,000 to 200,000 clones, about four fifths seen once. The sequenced material came from PBMCs. The origin of this receptor is a man between 18 and 35 years old in good health and CMV-seropositive.

CDR3 residues: CASSLWLEEHEQYF. The CDR3 DNA sequence: TGTGCCAGCAGCTTATGGCTAGAAGAACACGAGCAGTACTTC. The chain carries TRBV7-9 and TRBJ2-7, with no clear D. The V gene's germline CDR1 is SEHNR and CDR2 FQNEAQ (reference sequence). The CDR3 is made up of 14 amino acids. Trimming shortened V by 2 bases and J by 5 bases, and 13 bases separated the two germline ends.